Sequencing of this TCR beta chain was carried out in a study of cytomegalovirus exposure and HLA in healthy donors. Study findings and constraints: An analysis was carried out at a later point. It showed that HLA-associated TCR beta chains were more clonally expanded than equally common non-associated chains. Reportedly, a later analysis found an Asian-associated ancestry cluster had fewer N-insertions than the roughly 700-donor mean. A later analysis found TCR association rates differed by HLA locus, highest for DRB1 and lowest for HLA-C. The classifier reportedly diagnosed cytomegalovirus status with high specificity and sensitivity.

This CDR3 comprises 13 residues. V lost 4 bases to trimming and J lost 4 bases, with 11 bases between them. CDR1 SGHTA and CDR2 FQGTGA come from the germline V gene. It was with 60 Vbeta and 13 Jbeta primers that the PCR ran. The repertoire was sequenced with immunoSEQ multiplex PCR; TCRdb's copy has only in-frame clones and lacks some. The sample has over 110,000 clones, more than 70% seen once. As to this clone: The antigen is unknown.

The sample was PBMCs. This receptor was taken from a male donor in good health and CMV-seropositive. The V and J genes are TRBV7-3 and TRBJ2-7; TRBD2 might be the D (5 bases). For the CDR3, the DNA is TGTGCCAGCAGCTACGGACGGGAATACGAGCAGTACTTC. It is translated as CASSYGREYEQYF.